The 30 T cell receptor beta chains given below trace back to one sample, sequenced in a study of blood T cell repertoires in COVID-19 (TCRdb year 2020). Library generation was performed with the immunoSEQ multiplex PCR assay. Sourced from immuneACCESS, this table was stored by TCRdb with only in-frame sequences that have V and J called. A share of the clones is absent; for the studies checked, an unresolved V gene accounts for under half, and the remainder has no known explanation. Across this sample there are approximately 170,000 clones, with around 82% seen only once. The top ten clonotypes cover 15% to 20% of the sample. The sample consisted of peripheral blood. The source is a woman aged 70-85 years who had recovered from COVID-19.

The V and J genes are TRBV9 and TRBJ2-1; weak D call: TRBD1 (6 bases). The CDR3 contains 14 residues. The germline V gene encodes CDR1 SGDLS and CDR2 YYNGEE. Trimming cost V 4 bases and J 2 bases, with 10 bases left between them. Here the CDR3 reads CASSPRTAYNEQFF. The DNA for the CDR3 is TGTGCCAGCAGCCCCCGGACAGCCTACAATGAGCAGTTCTTC.

This clone was seen only a few times. The chain has TRBV7-3 and TRBJ1-2; TRBD1 might be the D (5 bases). V gave up 3 bases and J gave up 8 bases, with 16 bases separating them. The CDR3 is 14 amino acids. Germline V gene sequence: CDR1 SGHTA, CDR2 FQGTGA. The CDR3 DNA follows: TGTGCCAGCAGCTTCCGCATTGACAGTACGGGCTACACCTTC. As protein: CASSFRIDSTGYTF.

The chain recombines TRBV4-3 with TRBJ2-7, with 8 nucleotides matching TRBD2. The germline V gene encodes CDR1 LGHNA and CDR2 YSLEER. J lost 2 bases, V lost 1 base, and 1 base had no gene match. The CDR3 loop spans 14 amino acids. The CDR3 region is CASSQGAGAYEQYF. The CDR3 region has the DNA TGCGCCAGCAGCCAAGGAGCGGGGGCCTACGAGCAGTACTTC.

On this clone itself: Different DNA sequences within this sample yield the same CDR3. The V and J genes are TRBV18 and TRBJ2-7; D is uncertain. Germline V gene lookup returns CDR1 KGHSH and CDR2 LQKENI. Trimming cost V 0 bases and J 1 base, with 4 bases left between them. There are 13 residues in the CDR3. CDR3 in DNA: TGTGCCAGCTCACCACCGACATCCTACGAGCAGTACTTC. Translation gives CASSPPTSYEQYF.

The chain joins TRBV10-3 to TRBJ1-1; D is ambiguous. The CDR3 extends over 14 amino acids. The germline V gene encodes CDR1 ENHRY and CDR2 SYGVKD. V lost 6 bases to trimming and J lost 1 base, with 12 bases between them. The CDR3, as DNA: TGTGCCATCAGCGTGGCGGCGGGGAACACTGAAGCTTTCTTT. Amino acid sequence: CAISVAAGNTEAFF.

The chain couples TRBV20-1 to TRBJ2-1; D may be TRBD1 (6 bases). This CDR3 contains 10 residues. Germline assignment: CDR1 DFQATT and CDR2 SNEGSKA (reference sequence). V lost 6 bases and J 12 bases, leaving 12 bases between the germline ends. The CDR3 bases are TGCAGTGCACGGGACATCGGGCAGTTCTTC. Translated, it gives CSARDIGQFF.

This clone was picked up a small number of times. The chain links TRBV7-2 to TRBJ1-1; possibly TRBD1 for D (6 bases). Per germline, CDR1 SGHTA and CDR2 FQGNSA. The CDR3 sequence is 12 residues long. The V end lost 5 bases, the J end lost 11 bases, and 15 bases lay between the germline ends. Here the CDR3 DNA reads TGTGCCAGCAGCCCGAACAGGGATTTGGCTTTCTTT. This translates into CASSPNRDLAFF.

This clone occurred once. V is TRBV28 and J is TRBJ1-6, with no clear D. Germline-derived CDR1 and CDR2 are MDHEN and SYDVKM. There are 12 residues in the CDR3. The V end was cut by 3 bases, the J end by 13 bases, with 10 bases between. The CDR3 coding sequence is TGTGCCAGCAGTTTGCCCTCGGGGCCCCTCCACTTT. The encoded protein is CASSLPSGPLHF.

The rearrangement uses TRBV27 and TRBJ1-2, with TRBD1 matching over 11 bases. CDR1 is MNHEY and CDR2 is SMNVEV in the germline V gene (reference sequence). V was clipped by 8 bases and J by 6 bases; unmatched bases: 8. This CDR3 region has 14 residues. CDR3 residues: CASGTDRGRHGYTF. Written as DNA, the CDR3 is TGTGCCAGCGGTACGGACAGGGGGCGACATGGCTACACCTTC.

The chain joins TRBV4-1 to TRBJ2-7; D might be TRBD1 (5 bases). The CDR3 spans 16 residues. The germline V and J ends were trimmed by 1 base and 0 bases, with 13 bases remaining between them. CDR1 is MGHRA, CDR2 YSYEKL, per germline. The CDR3 DNA reads TGCGCCAGCAGCCAAGTCGGACATGGGCGCTCCTACGAGCAGTACTTC. Its protein is CASSQVGHGRSYEQYF.

The V gene is TRBV18, the J gene TRBJ1-3; D perhaps matches TRBD1 (5 bases). V was trimmed by 5 bases and J by 1 base, leaving 6 bases between them. The CDR3 extends over 13 amino acids. CDR1 and CDR2 (germline): KGHSH, LQKENI. CDR3 coding DNA: TGTGCCAGCTCAAGGGGTTCTGGAAACACCATATATTTT. It specifies CASSRGSGNTIYF.

This clone was detected a few times. The rearrangement joins TRBV5-4 to TRBJ2-7; weak D call: TRBD1 (6 bases). Per the germline V gene, CDR1 is SGHNT and CDR2 is YYREEE (reference sequence). The CDR3 totals 14 residues. V gave up 0 bases and J gave up 6 bases, with 13 bases separating them. The chain's CDR3 is CASSLDQRGGEQYF. In DNA, the CDR3 is TGTGCCAGCAGCTTGGACCAGCGAGGGGGCGAGCAGTACTTC.

CDR3 amino acids: CASSQGQGAIYGYTF. For the CDR3, the DNA is TGTGCCAGCAGCCAAGGACAGGGGGCAATCTATGGCTACACCTTC. The chain combines TRBV7-6 with TRBJ1-2; 11 bases match TRBD1. CDR3 length: 15 residues. Germline-derived CDR1 and CDR2 are SGHVS and FNYEAQ. With V trimmed by 5 bases and J by 4 bases, 6 bases remained unmatched.

The V and J genes are TRBV4-3 and TRBJ2-3; D might be TRBD2 (5 bases). Per the germline V gene, CDR1 is LGHNA and CDR2 is YSLEER. The CDR3 length is 16 residues. V was pared by 0 bases and J by 0 bases, with 10 bases between. This CDR3 reads CASSQDGERSTDTQYF. CDR3 bases: TGCGCCAGCAGCCAAGATGGTGAGCGGAGCACAGATACGCAGTATTTT.

The rearrangement links TRBV5-4 to TRBJ2-3, with 11 bases fitting TRBD2. This CDR3 region has 15 residues. The germline V gene has CDR1 SGHNT and CDR2 YYREEE (reference sequence). Germline trimming cut 5 bases from V and 5 bases from J; bases unmatched to any gene: 7. The CDR3 loop reads CASRPTSGGRDTQYF. The DNA of the CDR3 is TGTGCCAGCAGGCCTACTAGCGGGGGTCGAGATACGCAGTATTTT.

V is TRBV5-1 and J is TRBJ2-5; 7 nucleotides line up with TRBD1. CDR3 size: 15 residues. With 0 bases clipped from V and 3 bases from J, the junction kept 5 bases outside the gene matches. Germline CDR1 reads SGHRS; CDR2 reads YFSETQ. Written as DNA, the CDR3 is TGCGCCAGCAGCTTGGGGACAGGTCGGGAAGAGACCCAGTACTTC. Residues: CASSLGTGREETQYF. The entire variable domain, with the rest obtained from reference TRBV5-1 and TRBJ2-5, is as follows: KAGVTQTPRYLIKTRGQQVTLSCSPISGHRSVSWYQQTPGQGLQFLFEYFSETQRNKGNFPGRFSGRQFSNSRSEMNVSTLELGDSALYLCASSLGTGREETQYFGPGTRLLVL.

This clone has only one observation. The chain has TRBV18 and TRBJ1-4, with D possibly matching TRBD1 (5 bases). There are 14 residues in the CDR3. Germline CDR1 KGHSH, CDR2 LQKENI. V lost 3 bases and J 3 bases, leaving 8 bases between the germline ends. CDR3 DNA: TGTGCCAGCTCACCTGCAGGGTCTAATGAAAAACTGTTTTTT. Translated, it gives CASSPAGSNEKLFF.

The chain recombines TRBV3-1 (or the pseudogene TRBV3-2) with TRBJ2-7, with 8 bases identical to TRBD1. CDR1 and CDR2 from the germline V gene are LGHDT and YNNKEL (reference sequence). The length of the CDR3 is 14 residues. The trim removed 4 bases at V and 13 bases at J, leaving 15 bases unmatched. Here the CDR3 reads CASSPQGAGRRVYF. CDR3 nucleotides: TGTGCCAGCAGCCCCCAGGGGGCAGGGCGGCGGGTTTACTTC.

This chain uses TRBV28 with TRBJ1-3; possible D gene TRBD1, 5 bases. Germline V gene lookup returns CDR1 MDHEN and CDR2 SYDVKM. The CDR3 sequence is 15 residues long. The V and J ends lost 1 base and 3 bases respectively, with 10 bases between them. This chain's CDR3 is CASSLYSGYGNTIYF. DNA of the CDR3: TGTGCCAGCAGTTTATATTCAGGGTATGGAAACACCATATATTTT. The whole variable domain, filled in from reference TRBV28 and TRBJ1-3, reads DVKVTQSSRYLVKRTGEKVFLECVQDMDHENMFWYRQDPGLGLRLIYFSYDVKMKEKGDIPEGYSVSREKKERFSLILESASTNQTSMYLCASSLYSGYGNTIYFGEGSWLTVV.

The gene calls are TRBV7-7 and TRBJ2-1; no firm D call. The CDR3 has 13 amino acids. Germline V CDR1 and CDR2: SSHAT, FNYEAQ (reference sequence). V lost 5 bases and J lost 9, with 14 bases in between. The CDR3 reads CASSTQRGGEQFF. CDR3 sequence (DNA): TGTGCCAGCAGCACCCAGAGAGGCGGTGAGCAGTTCTTC. Using reference TRBV7-7 and TRBJ2-1 for the parts outside the CDR3, the full variable domain is GAGVSQSPRYKVTKRGQDVTLRCDPISSHATLYWYQQALGQGPEFLTYFNYEAQPDKSGLPSDRFSAERPEGSISTLTIQRTEQRDSAMYRCASSTQRGGEQFFGPGTRLTVL.

The rearrangement joins TRBV7-9 to TRBJ2-2; D possibly corresponds to TRBD1 (6 bases). The length of the CDR3 is 15 residues. CDR1 is SEHNR and CDR2 is FQNEAQ in the germline V gene (reference sequence). Trimming pared 5 bases from V and 0 bases from J, leaving 10 bases between. The CDR3 loop is CASSRGDTNTGELFF. The CDR3 DNA is TGTGCCAGCAGCCGAGGGGACACGAACACCGGGGAGCTGTTTTTT.

This clone was counted many times. V usage is TRBV7-2 and J usage is TRBJ1-6; D is unresolved. Trimming shortened V by 1 base and J by 7 bases, and 11 bases separated the two germline ends. The CDR3 is 15 amino acids. Germline V CDR1 and CDR2: SGHTA, FQGNSA. CDR3 sequence reads: CASSLGRISNSPLHF. CDR3 in DNA: TGTGCCAGCAGCTTAGGGCGGATTTCGAATTCACCCCTCCACTTT.

This clone was counted a single time. The rearrangement uses TRBV6-5 and TRBJ1-5; TRBD1 might be the D (6 bases). Germline loops: CDR1 MNHEY, CDR2 SVGAGI. V lost 6 bases and J 6 bases, leaving 15 bases between the germline ends. CDR3 length: 14 amino acids. The CDR3 spells CASRVGHRVQPQHF. As DNA, the CDR3 is TGTGCCAGCAGGGTGGGTCACAGGGTTCAGCCCCAGCATTTT.

V usage is TRBV27 and J usage is TRBJ2-7; D is uncertain. CDR3 length: 13 amino acids. Germline lookup yields CDR1 MNHEY and CDR2 SMNVEV (reference sequence). Trimming cost V 3 bases and J 1 base, with 7 bases left between them. CDR3 protein: CASSLGRSYEQYF. CDR3 coding DNA: TGTGCCAGCAGTTTGGGCAGATCCTACGAGCAGTACTTC.

This chain links TRBV28 with TRBJ2-2, with 11 bases lining up with TRBD1. Germline V gene sequence: CDR1 MDHEN, CDR2 SYDVKM. The V segment lost 8 bases and the J segment 4 bases; nucleotides outside the gene matches: 6. There are 15 residues in the CDR3. The CDR3 sequence: CASFGQGAATGELFF. The CDR3 region has the DNA TGTGCCAGCTTCGGACAGGGGGCGGCCACCGGGGAGCTGTTTTTT.

The chain links TRBV11-3 to TRBJ2-3; D possibly corresponds to TRBD2 (6 bases). Germline-derived CDR1 and CDR2 are SGHNT and YENEEA. This CDR3 has 15 residues. Between the trimmed V and J ends, which lost 5 bases and 1 base, there was a span of 13 bases. This chain's CDR3 is CASSITSWGTDTQYF. The CDR3 bases are TGTGCCAGCAGCATCACTAGCTGGGGCACAGATACGCAGTATTTT.

V is TRBV7-8 and J is TRBJ2-2; 8 positions agree with TRBD2. This CDR3 contains 17 residues. V lost 1 base, J lost 5 bases, and 9 bases stayed unmatched. Germline CDR1 and CDR2: SGHVS and FQNEAQ. The chain's CDR3 is CASSLVPGGPGTGELFF. CDR3 nucleotides: TGTGCCAGCAGCTTAGTTCCGGGAGGGCCGGGTACCGGGGAGCTGTTTTTT.

The chain is built from TRBV27 and TRBJ2-5, with D possibly matching TRBD1 (6 bases). The V and J ends lost 4 bases and 7 bases respectively, with 16 bases between them. CDR1 MNHEY and CDR2 SMNVEV come from the germline V gene (reference sequence). The CDR3 has 14 residues. CDR3 DNA sequence: TGTGCCAGCAGTTCCCACAGGGAGTATTTGACCCAGTACTTC. This gives the protein CASSSHREYLTQYF.

The chain has TRBV4-2 and TRBJ1-4; the match to TRBD1 covers 10 bases. V gave up 6 bases and J gave up 5 bases; unmatched junction bases: 6. Germline assignment: CDR1 LGHNA and CDR2 YNFKEQ. This CDR3 spans 15 amino acids. The CDR3 loop is CASRESGQGNEKLFF. The CDR3 DNA reads TGTGCCAGCAGGGAATCGGGACAGGGGAATGAAAAACTGTTTTTT.

The V call is TRBV12-3 or TRBV12-4, the J call TRBJ2-7; D possibly corresponds to TRBD1 (5 bases). The V end lost 6 bases, the J end lost 9 bases, and 15 bases lay between the germline ends. The CDR3 extends over 12 amino acids. As DNA, the CDR3 is TGTGCCAGCAGCAAAAGTGACAGCCCGCAGTACTTC. Its translation is CASSKSDSPQYF.